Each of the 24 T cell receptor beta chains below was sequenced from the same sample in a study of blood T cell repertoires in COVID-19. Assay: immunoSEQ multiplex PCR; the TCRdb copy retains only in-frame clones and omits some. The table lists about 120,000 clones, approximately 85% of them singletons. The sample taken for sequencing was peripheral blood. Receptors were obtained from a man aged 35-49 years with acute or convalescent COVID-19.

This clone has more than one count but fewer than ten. The chain's CDR3 is CASSLSPGGPRGEQYF. CDR3 coding DNA: TGTGCCAGCAGTTTATCCCCGGGAGGGCCCAGGGGCGAGCAGTACTTC. The V call is TRBV28, the J call TRBJ2-7, with TRBD2 matching over 8 bases. The J segment lost 6 bases and the V segment lost 1 base, leaving 11 bases of the junction unmatched. Germline loops: CDR1 MDHEN, CDR2 SYDVKM. The CDR3 spans 16 residues. Based on the CDR3 plus reference TRBV28 and TRBJ2-7, the full variable domain is DVKVTQSSRYLVKRTGEKVFLECVQDMDHENMFWYRQDPGLGLRLIYFSYDVKMKEKGDIPEGYSVSREKKERFSLILESASTNQTSMYLCASSLSPGGPRGEQYFGPGTRLTVT.

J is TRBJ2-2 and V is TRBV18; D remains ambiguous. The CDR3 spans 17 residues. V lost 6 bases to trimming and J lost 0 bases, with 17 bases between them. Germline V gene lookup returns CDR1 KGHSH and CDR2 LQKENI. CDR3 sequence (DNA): TGTGCCAGCTCCCCTTCGGCCGGAGTTACGAACACCGGGGAGCTGTTTTTT. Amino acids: CASSPSAGVTNTGELFF.

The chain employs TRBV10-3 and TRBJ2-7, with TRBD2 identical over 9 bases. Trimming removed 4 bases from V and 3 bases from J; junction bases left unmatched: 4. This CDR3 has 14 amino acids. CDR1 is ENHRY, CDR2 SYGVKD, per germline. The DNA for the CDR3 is TGTGCCATCAGTGTCACTAGCGGGTTCTACGAGCAGTACTTC. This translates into CAISVTSGFYEQYF.

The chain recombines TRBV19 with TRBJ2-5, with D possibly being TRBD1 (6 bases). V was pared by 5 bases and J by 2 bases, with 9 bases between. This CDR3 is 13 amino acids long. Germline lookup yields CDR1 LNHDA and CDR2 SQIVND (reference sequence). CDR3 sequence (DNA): TGTGCCAGTAGTGCGGACAGACAAGAGACCCAGTACTTC. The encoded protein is CASSADRQETQYF.

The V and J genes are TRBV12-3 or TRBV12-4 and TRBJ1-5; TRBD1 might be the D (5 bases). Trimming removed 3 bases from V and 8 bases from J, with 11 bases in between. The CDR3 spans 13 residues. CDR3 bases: TGTGCCAGCAGTTTCCAGGGCGGGGAGCCCCAGCATTTT. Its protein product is CASSFQGGEPQHF.

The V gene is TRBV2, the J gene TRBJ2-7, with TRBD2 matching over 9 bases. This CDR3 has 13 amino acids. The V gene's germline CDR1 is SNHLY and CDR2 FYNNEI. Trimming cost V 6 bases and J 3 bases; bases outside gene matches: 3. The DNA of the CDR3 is TGTGCCAGCAGGAGGACTAGCGACTACGAGCAGTACTTC. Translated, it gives CASRRTSDYEQYF.

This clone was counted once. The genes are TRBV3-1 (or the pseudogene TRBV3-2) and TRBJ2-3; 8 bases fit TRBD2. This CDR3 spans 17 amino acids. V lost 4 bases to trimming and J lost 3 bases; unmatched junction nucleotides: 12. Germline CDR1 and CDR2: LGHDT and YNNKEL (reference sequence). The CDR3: CASSPYRKSGSTDTQYF. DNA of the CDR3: TGTGCCAGCAGCCCCTACAGGAAAAGCGGGAGTACAGATACGCAGTATTTT.

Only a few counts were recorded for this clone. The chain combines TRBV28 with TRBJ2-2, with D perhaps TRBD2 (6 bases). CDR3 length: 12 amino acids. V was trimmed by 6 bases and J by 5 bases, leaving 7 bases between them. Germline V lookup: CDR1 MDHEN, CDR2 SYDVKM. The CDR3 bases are TGTGCCAGCAGGGCGGGGACCGGGGAGCTGTTTTTT. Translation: CASRAGTGELFF.

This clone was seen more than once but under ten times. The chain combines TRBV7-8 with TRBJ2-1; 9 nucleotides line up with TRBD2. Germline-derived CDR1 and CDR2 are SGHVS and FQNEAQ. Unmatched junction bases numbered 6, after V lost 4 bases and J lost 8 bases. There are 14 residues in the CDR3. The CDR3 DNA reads TGTGCCAGCAGCTCCTGGCGGGGGGGCCATGAGCAGTTCTTC. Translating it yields CASSSWRGGHEQFF.

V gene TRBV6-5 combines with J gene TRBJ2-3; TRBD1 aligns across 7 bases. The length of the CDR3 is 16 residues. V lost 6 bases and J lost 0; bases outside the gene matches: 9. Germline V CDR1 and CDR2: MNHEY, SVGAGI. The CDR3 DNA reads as TGTGCCAGCAGGTACAGGGGAAGGATTAGCACAGATACGCAGTATTTT. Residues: CASRYRGRISTDTQYF.

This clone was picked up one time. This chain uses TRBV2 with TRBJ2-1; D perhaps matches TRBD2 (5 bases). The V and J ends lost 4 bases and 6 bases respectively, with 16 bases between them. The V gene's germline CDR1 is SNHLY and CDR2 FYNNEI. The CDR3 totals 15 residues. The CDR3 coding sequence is TGTGCCAGCAGTGCAGGAACTAGTTCGGGCAATGAGCAGTTCTTC. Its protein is CASSAGTSSGNEQFF.

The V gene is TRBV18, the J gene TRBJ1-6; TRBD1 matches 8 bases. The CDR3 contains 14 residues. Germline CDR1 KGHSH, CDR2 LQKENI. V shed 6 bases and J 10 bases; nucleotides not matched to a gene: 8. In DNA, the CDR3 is TGTGCCAGCTCGCAGGACAGGGTCTTCTCACCCCTCCACTTT. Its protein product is CASSQDRVFSPLHF.

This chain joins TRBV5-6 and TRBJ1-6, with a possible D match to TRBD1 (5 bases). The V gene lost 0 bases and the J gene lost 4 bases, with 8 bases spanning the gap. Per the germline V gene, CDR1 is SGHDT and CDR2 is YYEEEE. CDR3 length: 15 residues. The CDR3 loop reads CASSLVQGYNSPLHF. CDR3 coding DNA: TGTGCCAGCAGCTTGGTGCAGGGTTATAATTCACCCCTCCACTTT.

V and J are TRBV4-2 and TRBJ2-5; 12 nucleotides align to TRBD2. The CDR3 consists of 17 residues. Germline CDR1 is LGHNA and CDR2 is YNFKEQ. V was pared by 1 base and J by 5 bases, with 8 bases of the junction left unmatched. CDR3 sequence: CASSQGASGGAWETQYF. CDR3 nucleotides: TGTGCCAGCAGCCAAGGGGCTAGCGGGGGGGCATGGGAGACCCAGTACTTC.

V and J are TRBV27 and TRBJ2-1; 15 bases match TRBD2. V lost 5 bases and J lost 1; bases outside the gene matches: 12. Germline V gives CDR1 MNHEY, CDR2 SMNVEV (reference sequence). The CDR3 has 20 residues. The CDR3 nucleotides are TGTGCCAGCAGTCGGAGCGGGACTAGCGGGAGGTCCAGGTCCTACAATGAGCAGTTCTTC. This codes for CASSRSGTSGRSRSYNEQFF.

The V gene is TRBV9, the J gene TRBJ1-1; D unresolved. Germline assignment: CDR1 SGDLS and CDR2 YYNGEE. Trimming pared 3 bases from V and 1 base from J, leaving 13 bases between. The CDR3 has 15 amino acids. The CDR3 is CASSARKEPNTEAFF. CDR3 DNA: TGTGCCAGCAGCGCGCGGAAGGAGCCGAACACTGAAGCTTTCTTT. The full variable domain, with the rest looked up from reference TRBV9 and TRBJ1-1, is DSGVTQTPKHLITATGQRVTLRCSPRSGDLSVYWYQQSLDQGLQFLIQYYNGEERAKGNILERFSAQQFPDLHSELNLSSLELGDSALYFCASSARKEPNTEAFFGQGTRLTVV.

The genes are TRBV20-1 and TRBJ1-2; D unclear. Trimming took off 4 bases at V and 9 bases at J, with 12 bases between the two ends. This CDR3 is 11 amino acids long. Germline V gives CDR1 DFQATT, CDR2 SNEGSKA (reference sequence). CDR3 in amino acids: CSATPAGSYTF. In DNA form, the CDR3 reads TGCAGTGCTACCCCAGCGGGGAGCTACACCTTC.

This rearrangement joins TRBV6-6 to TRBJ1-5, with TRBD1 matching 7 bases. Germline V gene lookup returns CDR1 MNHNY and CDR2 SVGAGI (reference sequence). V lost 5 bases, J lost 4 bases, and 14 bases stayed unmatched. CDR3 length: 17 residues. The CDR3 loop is CASSPTARGAVNQPQHF. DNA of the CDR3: TGTGCCAGCAGTCCGACAGCCAGGGGGGCGGTAAATCAGCCCCAGCATTTT.

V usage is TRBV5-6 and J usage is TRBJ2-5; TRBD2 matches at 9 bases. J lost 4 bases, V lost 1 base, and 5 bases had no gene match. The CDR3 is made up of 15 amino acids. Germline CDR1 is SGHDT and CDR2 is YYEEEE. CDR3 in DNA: TGTGCCAGCAGCTTGCGCGGGGGGGCAGGAGAGACCCAGTACTTC. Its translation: CASSLRGGAGETQYF.

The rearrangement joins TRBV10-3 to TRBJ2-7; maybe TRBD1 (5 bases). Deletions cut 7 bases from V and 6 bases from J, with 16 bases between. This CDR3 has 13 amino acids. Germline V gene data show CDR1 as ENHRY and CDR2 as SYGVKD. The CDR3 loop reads CAITDKGMGEQYF. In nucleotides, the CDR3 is TGTGCCATCACCGATAAGGGGATGGGCGAGCAGTACTTC.

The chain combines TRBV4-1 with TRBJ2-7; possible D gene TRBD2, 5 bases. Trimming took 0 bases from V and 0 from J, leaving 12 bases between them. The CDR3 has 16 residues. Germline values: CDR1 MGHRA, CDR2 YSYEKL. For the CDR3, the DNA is TGCGCCAGCAGCCAAGATCGAGGAGGTTTCTCCTACGAGCAGTACTTC. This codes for CASSQDRGGFSYEQYF.

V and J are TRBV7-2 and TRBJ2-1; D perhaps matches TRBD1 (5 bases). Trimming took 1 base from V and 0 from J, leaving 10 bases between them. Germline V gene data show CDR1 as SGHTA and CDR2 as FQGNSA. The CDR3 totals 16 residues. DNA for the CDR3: TGTGCCAGCAGCTTAGGGTGGGGCTCCTCCTACAATGAGCAGTTCTTC. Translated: CASSLGWGSSYNEQFF.

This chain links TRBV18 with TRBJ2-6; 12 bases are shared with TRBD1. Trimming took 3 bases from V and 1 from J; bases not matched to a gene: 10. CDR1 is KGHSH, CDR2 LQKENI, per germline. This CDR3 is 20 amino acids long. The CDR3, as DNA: TGTGCCAGCTCACCGTTGGGACAGGGGGCAAAAACTTCTGGGGCCAACGTCCTGACTTTC. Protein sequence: CASSPLGQGAKTSGANVLTF.

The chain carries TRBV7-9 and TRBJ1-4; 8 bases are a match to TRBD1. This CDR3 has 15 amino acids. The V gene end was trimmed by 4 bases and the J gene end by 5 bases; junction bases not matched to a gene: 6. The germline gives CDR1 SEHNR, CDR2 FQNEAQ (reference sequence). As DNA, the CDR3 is TGTGCCAGCAGCTCGCGGACAGGGATGAATGAAAAACTGTTTTTT. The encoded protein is CASSSRTGMNEKLFF.